This TCR beta chain emerged from a study of Ad26.COV2.S vaccination and SARS-CoV-2 variants. With 0 bases removed from V and 7 bases from J, the gap between germline ends came to 5 bases. Germline V gives CDR1 SGHRS, CDR2 YFSETQ. This CDR3 region has 12 residues. Regarding treatment: approximately 18 received Ad26.COV2.S at low or high dose, single or two shots; about five received placebo; per-sample allocation not given. Sampling took place 63 days after the first vaccine or placebo injection. Profiling relied on immunoSEQ multiplex PCR, and the TCRdb table lists in-frame clones only, not all of them. The data contain around 300,000 clones, 80% to 90% of them seen just once; the ten biggest clones take up around 5.3%.

The specimen was peripheral blood, collected in a trial of Ad26.COV2.S vaccine versus placebo. The sequence was collected from a person aged 18-65 years who received the Ad26.COV2.S COVID-19 vaccine or a placebo. The chain employs TRBV5-1 and TRBJ2-1; D unclear. Here the CDR3 DNA reads TGCGCCAGCAGCTTGGACGGGAATGAGCAGTTCTTC. Its translation is CASSLDGNEQFF.